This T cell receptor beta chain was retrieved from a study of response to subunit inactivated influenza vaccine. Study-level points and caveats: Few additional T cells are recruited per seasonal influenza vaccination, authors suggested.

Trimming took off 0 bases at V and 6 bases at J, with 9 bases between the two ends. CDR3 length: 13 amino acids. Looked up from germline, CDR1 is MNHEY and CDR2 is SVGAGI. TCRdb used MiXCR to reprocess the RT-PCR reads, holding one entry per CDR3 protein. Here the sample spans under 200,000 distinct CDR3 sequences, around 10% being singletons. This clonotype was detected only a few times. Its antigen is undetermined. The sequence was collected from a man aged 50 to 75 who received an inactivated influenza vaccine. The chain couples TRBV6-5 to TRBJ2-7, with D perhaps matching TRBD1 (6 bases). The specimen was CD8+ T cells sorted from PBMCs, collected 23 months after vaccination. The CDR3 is CASSYSRGSEQYF. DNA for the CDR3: TGTGCCAGCAGTTACTCGAGGGGGTCCGAGCAGTACTTC.